This T cell receptor (beta chain) is drawn from a study of PD-1 blockade in classical Hodgkin lymphoma. TCRdb's table, derived via immunoSEQ multiplex PCR, lists solely in-frame clones and lacks some. The sample contains approximately 26,000 clones, 60% to 85% of which appear only once. Of note for this clone: Its antigen is as yet unknown.

Study results and caveats: Diversity similar to that of newly diagnosed patients was seen at baseline in complete responders. Newly diagnosed patients reportedly had lower baseline TCR diversity than healthy donors.

Every single patient, without exception, relapsed after autologous stem cell transplantation, and brentuximab vedotin exposure varied. From germline, CDR1 is SNHLY and CDR2 FYNNEI. Trimming cost V 5 bases and J 7 bases, with 15 bases left between them. The CDR3 sequence is 14 residues long. The gene calls are TRBV2 and TRBJ2-4; D may be TRBD1 (6 bases). The receptor was isolated from a human donor with classical Hodgkin lymphoma. This sample comprised peripheral blood mononuclear cells (PBMCs), obtained before the second cycle of nivolumab. The CDR3 DNA is TGTGCCAGCAGTCAACAGGGTTCAGGGAACATTCAGTACTTC. Translating it yields CASSQQGSGNIQYF.